These 24 T cell receptor beta chains share one sample of origin, sequenced in a study of blood T cells in healthy people across ages (dated by TCRdb to about 2015). The library was obtained by 5' RACE. Instrument on record: Illumina HiSeq 2500. The second PCR ran for roughly 6 to 11 cycles and used a J-beta primer mix along with a sample-barcoded 5' primer. The raw public data were reprocessed by TCRdb itself: fastp quality trimming at Q25, MiXCR clonotype calling, in-frame beta chains only. Duplicate CDR3 protein sequences are folded into a single record with the most common DNA and genes. This sample gives 760,000 or so distinct CDR3 sequences in total; 20% to 25% of them show up just once. The biggest ten clones account for roughly a tenth of the sample. The same specimen was also included in a second study, on T cells of mothers and their children.

Sequencing was done on a sample of blood. The source is a boy between 10 and 17 years old in good health.

The V and J genes are TRBV2 and TRBJ2-7; D remains ambiguous. Germline CDR1 and CDR2: SNHLY and FYNNEI. The CDR3 is 14 residues long. V was clipped by 3 bases and J by 1 base, with 10 bases between them. The CDR3 region is CASSDPNLSYEQYF. The CDR3 nucleotides are TGTGCCAGCAGTGACCCTAACCTATCCTACGAGCAGTACTTC.

This clonotype was seen a few times. J is TRBJ1-4 and V is TRBV2; the match to TRBD1 covers 7 bases. Germline lookup yields CDR1 SNHLY and CDR2 FYNNEI. The CDR3 runs to 15 residues. Losses at the gene ends were 6 bases for V and 4 bases for J; bases not matched to a gene: 8. CDR3 DNA sequence: TGTGCCAGCAGGGAAACCGGGACAGATAATGAAAAACTGTTTTTT. Its translation is CASRETGTDNEKLFF.

The chain uses TRBV6-2 or TRBV6-3 and TRBJ2-2; no clear D. Germline CDR1 reads MNHEY; CDR2 reads SVGEGT. The CDR3 has 15 residues. V lost 7 bases and J lost 2, with 14 bases in between. CDR3 loop: CASIAARLNTGELFF. CDR3 nucleotide sequence: TGTGCCAGCATAGCAGCACGATTAAACACCGGGGAGCTGTTTTTT.

The chain combines TRBV28 with TRBJ2-1; 10 bases fit TRBD2. Germline V gives CDR1 MDHEN, CDR2 SYDVKM. V shed 4 bases and J 6 bases; nucleotides not matched to a gene: 6. The CDR3 spans 15 residues. The CDR3 nucleotides are TGTGCCAGCAGTTCAGGGAGCGGGAGGGCCAATGAGCAGTTCTTC. Its translation: CASSSGSGRANEQFF.

The chain has TRBV5-1 and TRBJ2-3; TRBD2 aligns across 10 bases. Unmatched junction bases numbered 3, after V lost 2 bases and J lost 0 bases. Germline lookup yields CDR1 SGHRS and CDR2 YFSETQ. The CDR3 is 16 residues long. The CDR3 spells CASSFRTSGSTDTQYF. The CDR3 DNA sequence: TGCGCCAGCAGCTTCCGGACTAGCGGTAGCACAGATACGCAGTATTTT. Full variable domain (missing parts from reference TRBV5-1 and TRBJ2-3): KAGVTQTPRYLIKTRGQQVTLSCSPISGHRSVSWYQQTPGQGLQFLFEYFSETQRNKGNFPGRFSGRQFSNSRSEMNVSTLELGDSALYLCASSFRTSGSTDTQYFGPGTRLTVL.

This clonotype was seen only a few times. This chain uses TRBV29-1 with TRBJ1-2; D unresolved. Trimming pared 6 bases from V and 7 bases from J, leaving 12 bases between. The germline V gene encodes CDR1 SQVTM and CDR2 ANQGSEA. The CDR3 covers 11 residues. The CDR3 loop reads CSVVGWSGYTF. The CDR3 nucleotides are TGCAGCGTCGTAGGGTGGAGTGGCTACACCTTC.

This clonotype was counted between two and nine times. J is TRBJ2-5 and V is TRBV28, with D uncertain. The DNA end favors TRBJ2-7, so the J call may be wrong. CDR3 length equals 16 residues. Looked up from germline, CDR1 is MDHEN and CDR2 is SYDVKM. The CDR3 nucleotides read TGTGCCAGCAGTTTAGCCGCACTTGGCAGCTCCTACGAGCAGTACTTC. It encodes CASSLAALGSSYEQYF.

This clonotype was counted only a few times. The V call is TRBV5-1, the J call TRBJ2-3; 8 bases match TRBD2. J lost 2 bases, V lost 5 bases, and 10 bases had no gene match. Germline V gene data show CDR1 as SGHRS and CDR2 as YFSETQ. The CDR3 contains 16 residues. Here the CDR3 DNA reads TGCGCCAGCAGATCCGGACTAGCTGGGGACACAGATACGCAGTATTTT. Translated: CASRSGLAGDTDTQYF.

The J gene is TRBJ1-4, the V gene TRBV25-1, with D tentatively TRBD1 (5 bases). In germline, CDR1 is MGHDK, CDR2 SYGVNS. CDR3 length equals 19 residues. V was shortened by 6 bases and J by 3 bases, with 26 bases between the two germline ends. The CDR3 spells CASSDRGRSTVSANEKLFF. In DNA form, the CDR3 reads TGTGCCAGCAGCGATAGGGGACGGTCTACGGTTTCGGCTAATGAAAAACTGTTTTTT.

Points on this clonotype: A junction end diverges from the germline sequence, so it may reflect a read error. This sequence joins TRBV5-8 and TRBJ1-5; TRBD1 agrees at 12 bases. CDR3 length: 15 residues. Germline V gene lookup returns CDR1 SGHTS and CDR2 YDEGEE. In DNA form, the CDR3 reads TGTGCCGGCAGCCCCGGGACAGGGGGCTATCAGCCCCAGCATTTT. Translating it yields CAGSPGTGGYQPQHF.

This clonotype has more than one count but fewer than ten. The J gene is TRBJ1-2, the V gene TRBV7-9; D unclear. The V gene's germline CDR1 is SEHNR and CDR2 FQNEAQ (reference sequence). V gave up 5 bases and J gave up 0 bases, with 13 bases separating them. CDR3 size: 15 residues. CDR3 in amino acids: CASSPGDASNYGYTF. The CDR3 region has the DNA TGTGCCAGCAGCCCAGGCGACGCGTCTAACTATGGCTACACCTTC.

The J gene is TRBJ1-2, the V gene TRBV28, with 10 positions matching TRBD1. Germline CDR1 is MDHEN and CDR2 is SYDVKM. V shed 5 bases and J 4 bases; nucleotides not matched to a gene: 7. The CDR3 is 15 residues long. This chain's CDR3 is CASSARTGGGYGYTF. For the CDR3, the DNA is TGTGCCAGCAGTGCGCGGACAGGGGGAGGCTATGGCTACACCTTC.

The V and J genes are TRBV11-3 and TRBJ2-5; 8 bases agree with TRBD1. Germline lookup yields CDR1 SGHNT and CDR2 YENEEA. CDR3 length: 16 residues. Trimming at V came to 4 bases and at J to 5 bases, leaving 12 bases not matched to a gene. CDR3 coding DNA: TGTGCCAGCAGCTCACCCGAGGACAGGGTTAAGGAGACCCAGTACTTC. This encodes CASSSPEDRVKETQYF.

In this sample, this clonotype turned up a few times. The genes are TRBV29-1 and TRBJ2-1; unclear D gene. The V end was cut by 8 bases, the J end by 4 bases, with 12 bases between. The CDR3 is 12 amino acids. Germline V CDR1 and CDR2: SQVTM, ANQGSEA. The CDR3 DNA follows: TGCAGCTTACAGAGTGAGTACAATGAGCAGTTCTTC. This translates into CSLQSEYNEQFF.

This clonotype came up a few times. This chain connects TRBV7-2 to TRBJ1-1, with TRBD1 matching over 7 bases. CDR1 is SGHTA, CDR2 FQGNSA, per germline. Germline trimming cut 5 bases from V and 0 bases from J; bases unmatched to any gene: 12. CDR3 size: 17 residues. The chain's CDR3 is CASSPVPTGVMNTEAFF. The CDR3 nucleotides are TGTGCCAGCAGCCCAGTCCCCACAGGGGTCATGAACACTGAAGCTTTCTTT.

The V call is TRBV29-1, the J call TRBJ1-4, with D perhaps matching TRBD1 (5 bases). There are 13 residues in the CDR3. Germline CDR1 is SQVTM and CDR2 is ANQGSEA. The V and J ends lost 7 bases and 3 bases respectively, with 12 bases between them. Written as DNA, the CDR3 is TGCAGCGCCAACTTGGGGGCTAATGAAAAACTGTTTTTT. It codes for CSANLGANEKLFF.

This clonotype has only a few counts. The rearrangement joins TRBV6-6 to TRBJ2-5, with D unresolved. Germline V gene data show CDR1 as MNHNY and CDR2 as SVGAGI (reference sequence). V dropped 2 bases and J dropped 4 bases, with 14 bases sitting between them. The CDR3 runs to 15 residues. CDR3 loop: CASSYTLQNGETQYF. The CDR3 DNA follows: TGTGCCAGCAGTTACACTCTACAGAATGGAGAGACCCAGTACTTC.

This clonotype was counted at least ten times. V gene TRBV29-1 combines with J gene TRBJ2-1, with 7 bases lining up with TRBD1. The J call could be wrong; TRBJ2-5 is a better fit for the DNA end. The CDR3 is 14 residues long. The germline V gene encodes CDR1 SQVTM and CDR2 ANQGSEA. CDR3 bases: TGCAGCGTTGAGCCAGACAGGGTAGGAGAGACCCAGTACTTC. Translating gives CSVEPDRVGETQYF.

This clonotype was recorded a few times. This sequence joins TRBV21-1 and TRBJ2-2; the table's D call, TRBD1, was not checked against the DNA. TRBV21-1 is noted as a pseudogene. This CDR3 region has 15 residues. The CDR3 DNA is TGTGCCAGCTCCCAAGGGACACGGAACACCGGGGAGCTGTTTTTT. Translated, it gives CASSQGTRNTGELFF.

This clonotype was counted a few times. The genes are TRBV5-1 and TRBJ2-3; unclear D gene. V lost 1 base and J 1 base, leaving 10 bases between the germline ends. The CDR3 is 15 amino acids. Germline V gene sequence: CDR1 SGHRS, CDR2 YFSETQ. CDR3 bases: TGCGCCAGCAGCTTGTTCGGAGATGGCACAGATACGCAGTATTTT. Protein: CASSLFGDGTDTQYF.

There are a few counts of this clonotype. The chain carries TRBV12-5 and TRBJ2-5; D perhaps matches TRBD1 (6 bases). The CDR3 runs to 15 residues. CDR1 is LGHNT and CDR2 is FRNRAP in the germline V gene. The V and J ends lost 2 bases and 5 bases respectively, with 15 bases between them. The CDR3 is CASGLPDSPFETQYF. The CDR3 nucleotides are TGTGCTAGTGGTTTGCCGGACAGTCCGTTCGAGACCCAGTACTTC.

This chain links TRBV5-4 with TRBJ2-5, with D perhaps matching TRBD1 or TRBD2 (6 bases each). TRBJ2-1 explains the end of the DNA better; the J call may be wrong. The CDR3 contains 12 residues. Germline CDR1 reads SGHNT; CDR2 reads YYREEE (reference sequence). The CDR3 nucleotides read TGTGCCAGCAGCGGTAGGGGGGTTGAGCAGTTCTTC. Translation: CASSGRGVEQFF.

This clonotype was seen a few times. The gene calls are TRBV24-1 and TRBJ2-4, with unresolved D. The CDR3 runs to 13 residues. CDR1 is KGHDR and CDR2 is SFDVKD in the germline V gene. V dropped 9 bases and J dropped 0 bases, with 8 bases sitting between them. For the CDR3, the DNA is TGTGCCACCGCAGACGGAGCCAAAAACATTCAGTACTTC. Its protein product is CATADGAKNIQYF.

V and J are TRBV6-5 and TRBJ2-7; no firm D call. Germline CDR1 and CDR2: MNHEY and SVGAGI. This CDR3 region has 12 residues. V was cut by 10 bases and J by 2 bases, with 12 bases left in between. CDR3 coding DNA: TGTGCCATCCGGGCCTCGGCCTACGAGCAGTACTTC. Translating it yields CAIRASAYEQYF.